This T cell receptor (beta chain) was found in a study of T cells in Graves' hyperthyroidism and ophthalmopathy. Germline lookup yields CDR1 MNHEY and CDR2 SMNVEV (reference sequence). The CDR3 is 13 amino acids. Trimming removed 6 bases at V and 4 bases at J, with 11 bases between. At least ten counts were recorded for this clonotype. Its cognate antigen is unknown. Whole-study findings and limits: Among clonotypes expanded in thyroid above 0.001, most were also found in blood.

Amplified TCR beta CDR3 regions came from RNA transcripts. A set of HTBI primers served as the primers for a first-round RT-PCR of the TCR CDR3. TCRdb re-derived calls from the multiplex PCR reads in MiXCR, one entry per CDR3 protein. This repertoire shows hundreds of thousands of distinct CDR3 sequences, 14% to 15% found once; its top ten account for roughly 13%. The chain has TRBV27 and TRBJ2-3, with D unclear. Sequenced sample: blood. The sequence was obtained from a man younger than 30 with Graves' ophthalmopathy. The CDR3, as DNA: TGTGCCAGCAGCGGAGTGATCCCAGATACGCAGTATTTT. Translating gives CASSGVIPDTQYF.